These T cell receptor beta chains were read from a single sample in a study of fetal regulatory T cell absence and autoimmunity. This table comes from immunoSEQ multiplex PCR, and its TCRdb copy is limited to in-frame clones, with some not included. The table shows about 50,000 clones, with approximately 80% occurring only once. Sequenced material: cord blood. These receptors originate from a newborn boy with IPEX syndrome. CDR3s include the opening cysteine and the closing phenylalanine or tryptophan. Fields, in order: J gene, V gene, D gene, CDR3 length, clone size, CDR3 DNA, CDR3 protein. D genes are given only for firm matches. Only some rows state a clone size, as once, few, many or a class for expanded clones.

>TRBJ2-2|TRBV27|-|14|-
TGTGCCAGCAGTTTATTCAGGGGCGGCGGGGAGCTGTTTTTT
CASSLFRGGGELFF
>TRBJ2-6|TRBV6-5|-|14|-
TGTGCCAGCAGTTCCCACTCTGGGGCCAACGTCCTGACTTTC
CASSSHSGANVLTF
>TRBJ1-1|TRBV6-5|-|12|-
TGTGCCAGCAGTTACAGGAACACTGAAGCTTTCTTT
CASSYRNTEAFF
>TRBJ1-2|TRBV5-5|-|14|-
TGTGCCAGCAGCCCTTCGACAGGCTTCTATGGCTACACCTTC
CASSPSTGFYGYTF
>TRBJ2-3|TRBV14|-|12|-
TGTGCCAGCAACTGGGGGACTGGTACGCAGTATTTT
CASNWGTGTQYF
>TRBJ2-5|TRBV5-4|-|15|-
TGTGCCAGCAGCTCCCCTATGGGAGCTCAAGAGACCCAGTACTTC
CASSSPMGAQETQYF
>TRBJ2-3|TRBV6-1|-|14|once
TGTGCCAGCAGTGTCGGGCTTTCGATAGGTACGCAGTATTTT
CASSVGLSIGTQYF
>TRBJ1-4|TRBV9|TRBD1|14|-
TGTGCCAGCAGCCCTCGGGACAGGGGAGAAAAACTGTTTTTT
CASSPRDRGEKLFF
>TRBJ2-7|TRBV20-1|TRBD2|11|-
TGCAGTGTCGGAGCGGGAGATGAGCAGTACTTC
CSVGAGDEQYF
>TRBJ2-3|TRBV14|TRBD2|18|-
TGTGCCAGCAGCCAAGATCTGCTAGCGGGCCGTTTCACAGATACGCAGTATTTT
CASSQDLLAGRFTDTQYF
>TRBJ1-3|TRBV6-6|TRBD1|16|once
TGTGCCAGCAGTTACCCACAGGGGGCGCGAGGAAACACCATATATTTT
CASSYPQGARGNTIYF
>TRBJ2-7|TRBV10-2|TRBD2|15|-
TGCGCCAGCAGTGACCCAGCGGGGGGGCCGTACGAGCAGTACTTC
CASSDPAGGPYEQYF
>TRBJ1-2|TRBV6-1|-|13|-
TGTGCCAGCAGTGAATGGCAGAACTATGGCTACACCTTC
CASSEWQNYGYTF
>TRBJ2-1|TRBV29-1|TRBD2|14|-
TGCAGCGGCAATAGCGGGAGGGCCTACAATGAGCAGTTCTTC
CSGNSGRAYNEQFF
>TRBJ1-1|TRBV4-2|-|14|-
TGTGCCAGCAGCCAAGCGGGGTTAAACACTGAAGCTTTCTTT
CASSQAGLNTEAFF
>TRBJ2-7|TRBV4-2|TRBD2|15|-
TGTGCCAGCAGCCTAAAAGGACTAGCCTCGTACGAGCAGTACTTC
CASSLKGLASYEQYF
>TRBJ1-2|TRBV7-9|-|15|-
TGTGCCAGCAGCTTGGATTGGGGGGCTCCCCGGGGCTACACCTTC
CASSLDWGAPRGYTF
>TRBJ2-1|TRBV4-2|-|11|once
TGTGCCAGCAGCCAAGGCAATGAGCAGTTCTTC
CASSQGNEQFF
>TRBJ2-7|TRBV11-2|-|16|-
TGTGCCAGCAGCTTAGACTTCGGGACTGCCTCGGACGAGCAGTACTTC
CASSLDFGTASDEQYF
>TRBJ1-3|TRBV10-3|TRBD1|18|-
TGTGCCATCAGTGACCCAGGGGGCTCCGGCTACTCTGGAAACACCATATATTTT
CAISDPGGSGYSGNTIYF
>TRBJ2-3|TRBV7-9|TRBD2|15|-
TGTGCCAGCAGCTTGGCCTTAGCGGGAGTCGATACGCAGTATTTT
CASSLALAGVDTQYF
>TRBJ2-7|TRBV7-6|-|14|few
TGTGCCAGCAGCTCCTTGACAGGACAATACGAGCAGTACTTC
CASSSLTGQYEQYF
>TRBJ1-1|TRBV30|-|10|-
TGTGCCTGGCGGAGGGCGGAAGCTTTCTTT
CAWRRAEAFF
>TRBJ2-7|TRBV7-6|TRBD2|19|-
TGTGCCAGCAGCTTAGCCGCTCTAGCGGGGGGGCCTCATGCCTACGAGCAGTACTTC
CASSLAALAGGPHAYEQYF
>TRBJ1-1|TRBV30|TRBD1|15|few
TGTGCCTGGAGTGTACCTGCCAGGGGGGGCACTGAAGCTTTCTTT
CAWSVPARGGTEAFF
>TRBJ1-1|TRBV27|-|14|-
TGTGCCAGCAGACCAACCGGGGGAAATACTGAAGCTTTCTTT
CASRPTGGNTEAFF
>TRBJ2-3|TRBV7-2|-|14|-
TGTGCCAGCAGCTTAGCCCAGGCTACAGATACGCAGTATTTT
CASSLAQATDTQYF
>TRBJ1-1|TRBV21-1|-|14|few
TGTGCCAGCACCCAAGACAGTTTGAACACTGAAGCTTTCTTT
CASTQDSLNTEAFF
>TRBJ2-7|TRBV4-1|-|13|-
TGCGCCAGCAGCCAAGATGCGGGGCGGGAGCAGTACTTC
CASSQDAGREQYF
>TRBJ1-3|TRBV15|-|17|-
TGTGCCACCAGCAGAGATTTCGGAGGACGTAATGGAAACACCATATATTTT
CATSRDFGGRNGNTIYF
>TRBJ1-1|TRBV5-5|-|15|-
TGTGCCAGCATCTGGGCCCCCGCTTCGAACACTGAAGCTTTCTTT
CASIWAPASNTEAFF
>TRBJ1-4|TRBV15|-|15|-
TGTGCCACCAGCAGAGAGGGCCCAAGAGGGGAAAAACTGTTTTTT
CATSREGPRGEKLFF
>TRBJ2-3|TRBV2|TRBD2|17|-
TGTGCCAGCAGTGAAAAACGGCTAGCGGGGAGAACAGATACGCAGTATTTT
CASSEKRLAGRTDTQYF
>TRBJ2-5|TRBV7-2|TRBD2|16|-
TGTGCCAGCAGCTTTCGACTAGCGGGGGGTAGAGAGACCCAGTACTTC
CASSFRLAGGRETQYF
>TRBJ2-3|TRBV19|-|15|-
TGTGCCAGTAGTCTTCGGGGTGGTGGCACAGATACGCAGTATTTT
CASSLRGGGTDTQYF
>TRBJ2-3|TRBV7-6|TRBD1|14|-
TGTGCCAGCAGTTCTACGACAGGGACAGATACGCAGTATTTT
CASSSTTGTDTQYF
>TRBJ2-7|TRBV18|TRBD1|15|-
TGTGCCAGCTCACTAGCCGGGACAGGGTCCTACGAGCAGTACTTC
CASSLAGTGSYEQYF